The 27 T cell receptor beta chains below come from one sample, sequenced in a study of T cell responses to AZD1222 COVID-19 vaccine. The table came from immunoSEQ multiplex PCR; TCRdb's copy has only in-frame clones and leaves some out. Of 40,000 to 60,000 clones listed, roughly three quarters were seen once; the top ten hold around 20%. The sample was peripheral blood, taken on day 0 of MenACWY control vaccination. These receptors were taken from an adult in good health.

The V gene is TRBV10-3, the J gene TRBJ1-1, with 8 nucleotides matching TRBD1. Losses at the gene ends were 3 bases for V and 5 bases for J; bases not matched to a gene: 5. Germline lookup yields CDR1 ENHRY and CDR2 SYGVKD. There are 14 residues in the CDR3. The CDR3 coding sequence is TGTGCCATCAGTGATGGGACAGGTAAGACTGAAGCTTTCTTT. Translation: CAISDGTGKTEAFF.

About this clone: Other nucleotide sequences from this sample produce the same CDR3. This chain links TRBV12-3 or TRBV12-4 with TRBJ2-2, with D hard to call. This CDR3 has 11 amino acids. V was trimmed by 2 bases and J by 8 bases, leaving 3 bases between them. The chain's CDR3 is CASSLSGELFF. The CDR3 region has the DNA TGTGCCAGCAGTTTATCGGGGGAGCTGTTTTTT.

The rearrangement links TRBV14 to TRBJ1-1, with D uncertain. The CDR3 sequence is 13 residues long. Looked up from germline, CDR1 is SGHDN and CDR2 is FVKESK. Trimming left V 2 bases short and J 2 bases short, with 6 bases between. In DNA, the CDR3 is TGTGCCAGCAGCCAACAAACTAACACTGAAGCTTTCTTT. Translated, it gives CASSQQTNTEAFF.

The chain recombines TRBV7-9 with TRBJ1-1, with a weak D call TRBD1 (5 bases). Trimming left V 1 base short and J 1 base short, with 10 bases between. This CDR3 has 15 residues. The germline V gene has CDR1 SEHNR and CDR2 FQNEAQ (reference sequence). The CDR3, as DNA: TGTGCCAGCAGCTTAGTAGGGCAGGGGAACACTGAAGCTTTCTTT. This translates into CASSLVGQGNTEAFF.

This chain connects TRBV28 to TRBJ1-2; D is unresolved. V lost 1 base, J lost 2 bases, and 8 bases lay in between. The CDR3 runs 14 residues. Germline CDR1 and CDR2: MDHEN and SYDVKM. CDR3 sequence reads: CASSLFGTNYGYTF. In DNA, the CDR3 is TGTGCCAGCAGTTTATTTGGTACCAACTATGGCTACACCTTC.

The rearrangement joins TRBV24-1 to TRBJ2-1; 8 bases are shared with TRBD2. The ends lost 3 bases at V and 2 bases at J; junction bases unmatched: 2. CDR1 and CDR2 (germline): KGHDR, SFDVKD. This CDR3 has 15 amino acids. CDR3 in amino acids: CATSDSGRAYNEQFF. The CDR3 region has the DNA TGTGCCACCAGTGATAGCGGGAGAGCCTACAATGAGCAGTTCTTC.

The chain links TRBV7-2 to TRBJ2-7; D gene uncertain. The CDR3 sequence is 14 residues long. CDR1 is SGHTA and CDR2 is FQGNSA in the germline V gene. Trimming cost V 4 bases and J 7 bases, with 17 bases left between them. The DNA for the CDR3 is TGTGCCAGCAGCTACCTGACGGATTCCTCGGAGCAGTACTTC. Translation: CASSYLTDSSEQYF.

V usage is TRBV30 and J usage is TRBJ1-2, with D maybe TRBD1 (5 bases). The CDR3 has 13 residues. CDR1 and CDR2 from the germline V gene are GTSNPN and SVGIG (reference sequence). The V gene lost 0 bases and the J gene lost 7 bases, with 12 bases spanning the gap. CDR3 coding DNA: TGTGCCTGGAGTGTACGGGGTACAGGTGGCTACACCTTC. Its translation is CAWSVRGTGGYTF.

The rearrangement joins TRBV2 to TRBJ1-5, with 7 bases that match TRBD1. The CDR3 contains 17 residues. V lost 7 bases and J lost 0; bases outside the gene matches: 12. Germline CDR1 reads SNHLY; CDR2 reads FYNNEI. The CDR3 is CASTSERDSYSNQPQHF. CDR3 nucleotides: TGTGCCAGCACCTCAGAAAGGGACAGTTATAGCAATCAGCCCCAGCATTTT.

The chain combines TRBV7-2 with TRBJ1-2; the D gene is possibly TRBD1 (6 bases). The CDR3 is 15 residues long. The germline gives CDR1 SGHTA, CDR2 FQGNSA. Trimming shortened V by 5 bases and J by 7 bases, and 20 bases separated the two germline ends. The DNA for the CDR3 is TGTGCCAGCAGCGCCACAGGGTCCCTGGGGAGTGGCTACACCTTC. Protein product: CASSATGSLGSGYTF. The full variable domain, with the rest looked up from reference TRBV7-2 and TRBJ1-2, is GAGVSQSPSNKVTEKGKDVELRCDPISGHTALYWYRQSLGQGLEFLIYFQGNSAPDKSGLPSDRFSAERTGGSVSTLTIQRTQQEDSAVYLCASSATGSLGSGYTFGSGTRLTVV.

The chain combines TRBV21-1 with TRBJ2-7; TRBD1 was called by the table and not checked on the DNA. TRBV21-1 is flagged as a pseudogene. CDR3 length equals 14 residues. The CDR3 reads CASRPGTGAYEQYV. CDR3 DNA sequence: TGTGCCAGCCGACCCGGGACAGGGGCCTACGAGCAGTACGTC.

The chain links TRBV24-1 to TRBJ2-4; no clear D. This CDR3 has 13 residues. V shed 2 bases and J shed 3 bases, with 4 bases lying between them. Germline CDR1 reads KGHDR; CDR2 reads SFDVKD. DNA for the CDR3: TGTGCCACCAGTGATTACGGCAAAAACATTCAGTACTTC. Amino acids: CATSDYGKNIQYF.

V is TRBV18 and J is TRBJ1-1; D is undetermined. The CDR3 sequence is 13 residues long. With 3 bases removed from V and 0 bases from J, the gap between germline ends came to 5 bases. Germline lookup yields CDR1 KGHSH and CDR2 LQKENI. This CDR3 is CASSPTVNTEAFF. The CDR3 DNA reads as TGTGCCAGCTCACCGACGGTGAACACTGAAGCTTTCTTT.

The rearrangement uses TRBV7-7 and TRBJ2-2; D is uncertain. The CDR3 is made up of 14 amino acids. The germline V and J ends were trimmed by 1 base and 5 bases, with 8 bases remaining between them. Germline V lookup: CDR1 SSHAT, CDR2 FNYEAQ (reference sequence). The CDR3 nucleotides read TGTGCCAGCAGCTTAGAAGTTTGGACCGGGGAGCTGTTTTTT. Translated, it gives CASSLEVWTGELFF.

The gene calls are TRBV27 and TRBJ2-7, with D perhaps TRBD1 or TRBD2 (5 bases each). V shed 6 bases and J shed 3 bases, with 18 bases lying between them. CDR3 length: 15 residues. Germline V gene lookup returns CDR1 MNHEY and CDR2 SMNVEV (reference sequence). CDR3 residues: CASSSGTLVLYEQYF. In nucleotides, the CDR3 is TGTGCCAGCAGCTCCGGGACCTTGGTCCTCTACGAGCAGTACTTC.

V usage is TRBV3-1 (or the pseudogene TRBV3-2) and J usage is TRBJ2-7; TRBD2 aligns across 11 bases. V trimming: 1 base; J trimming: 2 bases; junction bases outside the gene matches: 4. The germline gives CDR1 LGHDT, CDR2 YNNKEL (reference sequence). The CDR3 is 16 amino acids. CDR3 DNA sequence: TGTGCCAGCAGCCAAGGAAATAGCGGGGGGGCCTACGAGCAGTACGTC. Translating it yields CASSQGNSGGAYEQYV.

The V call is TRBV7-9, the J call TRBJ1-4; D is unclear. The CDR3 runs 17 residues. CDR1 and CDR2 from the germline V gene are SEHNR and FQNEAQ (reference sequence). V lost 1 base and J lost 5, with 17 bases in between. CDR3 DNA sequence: TGTGCCAGCAGCTTAGTCATCGCCTTGGCCTACAATGAAAAACTGTTTTTT. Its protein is CASSLVIALAYNEKLFF.

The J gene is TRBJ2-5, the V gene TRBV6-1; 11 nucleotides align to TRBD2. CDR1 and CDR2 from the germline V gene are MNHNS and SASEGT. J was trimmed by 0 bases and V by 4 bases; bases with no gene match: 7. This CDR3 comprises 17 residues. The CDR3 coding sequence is TGTGCCAGCAGTGCCGGACTAGCGGGTCCGTACCAAGAGACCCAGTACTTC. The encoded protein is CASSAGLAGPYQETQYF.

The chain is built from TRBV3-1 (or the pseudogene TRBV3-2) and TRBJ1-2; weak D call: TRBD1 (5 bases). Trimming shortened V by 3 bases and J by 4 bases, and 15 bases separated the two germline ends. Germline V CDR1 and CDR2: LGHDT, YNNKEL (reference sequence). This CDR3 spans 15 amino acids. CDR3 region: CASSHGGGSSYGYTF. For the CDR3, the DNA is TGTGCCAGCAGCCATGGGGGGGGATCCAGCTATGGCTACACCTTC.

In nucleotides, the CDR3 is TGTGCCAGCATCCGGACAGGGGGCGGGGAGCTGTTTTTT. Translated: CASIRTGGGELFF. The rearrangement joins TRBV6-5 to TRBJ2-2; 10 bases agree with TRBD1. V shed 7 bases and J 7 bases; nucleotides not matched to a gene: 3. Germline lookup yields CDR1 MNHEY and CDR2 SVGAGI. The CDR3 has 13 amino acids.

This CDR3 is CASSTRGTTKNIQYF. Written as DNA, the CDR3 is TGTGCCAGCAGCACACGGGGCACCACCAAAAACATTCAGTACTTC. The rearrangement joins TRBV6-5 to TRBJ2-4; either TRBD1 or TRBD2 may supply D (5 bases each). This CDR3 contains 15 residues. Looked up from germline, CDR1 is MNHEY and CDR2 is SVGAGI. V gave up 6 bases and J gave up 2 bases, with 14 bases separating them.

CDR3 loop: CASSSLGRSGELFF. CDR3 nucleotide sequence: TGTGCCAGCAGCTCTTTAGGGAGGTCCGGGGAGCTGTTTTTT. This chain uses TRBV13 with TRBJ2-2, with D tentatively TRBD2 (6 bases). The CDR3 contains 14 residues. Germline V gene lookup returns CDR1 PRHDT and CDR2 FYEKMQ (reference sequence). The germline V and J ends were trimmed by 4 bases and 6 bases, with 12 bases remaining between them. The full variable domain, rest sourced from reference TRBV13 and TRBJ2-2, is AAGVIQSPRHLIKEKRETATLKCYPIPRHDTVYWYQQGPGQDPQFLISFYEKMQSDKGSIPDRFSAQQFSDYHSELNMSSLELGDSALYFCASSSLGRSGELFFGEGSRLTVL.

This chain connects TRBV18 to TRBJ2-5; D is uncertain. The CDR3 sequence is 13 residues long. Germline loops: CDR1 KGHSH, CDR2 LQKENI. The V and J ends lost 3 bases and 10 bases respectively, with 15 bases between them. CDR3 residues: CASSPALQQDQYF. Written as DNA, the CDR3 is TGTGCCAGCTCACCGGCCTTGCAGCAGGACCAGTACTTC. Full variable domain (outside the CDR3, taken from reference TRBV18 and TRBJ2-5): NAGVMQNPRHLVRRRGQEARLRCSPMKGHSHVYWYRQLPEEGLKFMVYLQKENIIDESGMPKERFSAEFPKEGPSILRIQQVVRGDSAAYFCASSPALQQDQYFGPGTRLLVL.

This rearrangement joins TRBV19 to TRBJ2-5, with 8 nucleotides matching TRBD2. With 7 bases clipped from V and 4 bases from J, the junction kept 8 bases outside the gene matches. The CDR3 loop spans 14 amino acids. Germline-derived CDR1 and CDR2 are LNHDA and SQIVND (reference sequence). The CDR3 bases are TGTGCCAGTACCACGGGAGGGCCTCCAGAGACCCAGTACTTC. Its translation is CASTTGGPPETQYF.

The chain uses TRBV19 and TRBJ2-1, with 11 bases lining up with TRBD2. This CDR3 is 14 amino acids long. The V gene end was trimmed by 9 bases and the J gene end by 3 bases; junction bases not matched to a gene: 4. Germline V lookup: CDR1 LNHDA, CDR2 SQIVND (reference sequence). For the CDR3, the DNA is TGTGCCAGCAAGGGACTAGCGGACTACAATGAGCAGTTCTTC. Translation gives CASKGLADYNEQFF. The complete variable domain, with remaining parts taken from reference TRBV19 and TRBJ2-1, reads DGGITQSPKYLFRKEGQNVTLSCEQNLNHDAMYWYRQDPGQGLRLIYYSQIVNDFQKGDIAEGYSVSREKKESFPLTVTSAQKNPTAFYLCASKGLADYNEQFFGPGTRLTVL.

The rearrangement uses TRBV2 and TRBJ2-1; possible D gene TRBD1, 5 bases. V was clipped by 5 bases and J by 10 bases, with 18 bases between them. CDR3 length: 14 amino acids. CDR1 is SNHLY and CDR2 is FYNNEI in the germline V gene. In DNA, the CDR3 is TGTGCCAGCAGTCTCCGTAAGGGGCTTGACGAGCAGTTCTTC. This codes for CASSLRKGLDEQFF. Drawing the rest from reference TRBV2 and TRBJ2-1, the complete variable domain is EPEVTQTPSHQVTQMGQEVILRCVPISNHLYFYWYRQILGQKVEFLVSFYNNEISEKSEIFDDQFSVERPDGSNFTLKIRSTKLEDSAMYFCASSLRKGLDEQFFGPGTRLTVL.

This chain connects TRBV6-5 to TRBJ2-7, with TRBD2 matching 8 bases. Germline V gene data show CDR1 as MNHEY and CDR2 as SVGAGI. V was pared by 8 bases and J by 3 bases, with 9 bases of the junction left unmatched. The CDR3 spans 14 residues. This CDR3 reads CASDVAGGGYEQYF. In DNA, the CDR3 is TGTGCCAGCGACGTGGCGGGAGGAGGCTACGAGCAGTACTTC.